The 20 T cell receptor beta chains below come from one sample, sequenced in a study of sequential checkpoint blockade in melanoma. Treatment noted: randomized to nivolumab then ipilimumab (arm A) or the reverse (arm B). Sequenced by immunoSEQ multiplex PCR; TCRdb stores in-frame clones only, minus some. Among 5,500 to 7,000 clones listed, roughly 20% were seen once. Material: tumor tissue (inferred from file names), obtained from a patient given nivolumab and ipilimumab in sequence. The receptors were sampled from a human donor with melanoma.

This clone was counted a few times. The V and J genes are TRBV30 and TRBJ1-1; TRBD1 might be the D (5 bases). The CDR3 consists of 14 residues. V shed 0 bases and J shed 10 bases, with 18 bases lying between them. From germline, CDR1 is GTSNPN and CDR2 SVGIG (reference sequence). The CDR3 nucleotides read TGTGCCTGGAGTGTATATGGGGGTGGAGGGGTAGCTTTCTTT. It encodes CAWSVYGGGGVAFF.

This clone has more than one count but fewer than ten. This chain links TRBV9 with TRBJ2-3; 13 bases are shared with TRBD2. After removal of 4 bases from V and 10 bases from J, the junction contained 15 bases not matched to a gene. The CDR3 runs to 17 residues. Germline V gene data show CDR1 as SGDLS and CDR2 as YYNGEE. The CDR3 loop reads CASSTKPGLAGKGAQYF. As DNA, the CDR3 is TGTGCCAGCAGCACAAAACCGGGACTAGCGGGAAAGGGGGCGCAGTATTTT.

This clone was observed a handful of times. The chain is built from TRBV11-3 and TRBJ1-5; D is possibly TRBD1 (5 bases). This CDR3 is 14 amino acids long. The V end was cut by 5 bases, the J end by 5 bases, with 13 bases between. Germline V gene lookup returns CDR1 SGHNT and CDR2 YENEEA. In DNA form, the CDR3 reads TGTGCCAGCAGCCTGGAGGACACCGATCAGCCCCAGCATTTT. Translating it yields CASSLEDTDQPQHF.

This clone was counted between two and nine times. The chain combines TRBV12-5 with TRBJ1-5, with a weak D call TRBD1 (5 bases). The CDR3 spans 15 residues. Germline V gene sequence: CDR1 LGHNT, CDR2 FRNRAP. CDR3 nucleotides: TGTGCCAGCAAACAATCCGGGACCGGCAATCAGCCCCAGCATTTT. Translation gives CASKQSGTGNQPQHF.

In its sample, this clone was seen a few times. The gene calls are TRBV6-8 and TRBJ2-1; TRBD2 aligns across 12 bases. Per germline, CDR1 MNHGY and CDR2 SAAAGT. The CDR3 loop spans 15 amino acids. Germline trimming cut 6 bases from V and 15 bases from J; bases unmatched to any gene: 15. CDR3: CASSLTSGSLSNWFF. The CDR3 region has the DNA TGTGCCAGCAGCTTGACTAGCGGGAGTCTTTCGAATTGGTTCTTC.

V and J are TRBV5-1 and TRBJ1-1; 11 bases match TRBD1. Looked up from germline, CDR1 is SGHRS and CDR2 is YFSETQ. J lost 4 bases, V lost 4 bases, and 15 bases had no gene match. This CDR3 region has 18 residues. CDR3 sequence reads: CASSATGTGGLGSTEAFF. CDR3 in DNA: TGCGCCAGCAGCGCCACCGGGACAGGGGGATTGGGTAGCACTGAAGCTTTCTTT.

This clone was recorded many times. At one end, the junction sequence differs from germline, possibly due to a read error. The chain couples TRBV7-6 to TRBJ2-5; 10 nucleotides match TRBD2. Germline lookup yields CDR1 SGHVS and CDR2 FNYEAQ. The CDR3 totals 18 residues. The CDR3 DNA sequence: TGTGCTAGCAGCTCCTTAGGGGGACTAGCGAGAAGCCAAGAGACCCAGTACTTC. Amino acids: CASSSLGGLARSQETQYF.

Judged by abundance, this clone is medium-sized. In DNA form, the CDR3 reads TGTGCCAGCAGTTTACGCCTCCAGGGAGGGTGGATCTACGAGCAGTACTTC. Translated: CASSLRLQGGWIYEQYF. This chain links TRBV28 with TRBJ2-7; 7 positions match TRBD2. The CDR3 is 17 residues long. CDR1 MDHEN and CDR2 SYDVKM come from the germline V gene. The V segment lost 2 bases and the J segment 3 bases; nucleotides outside the gene matches: 13.

The sample holds a few counts of this clone. The chain has TRBV30 and TRBJ2-7; D may be TRBD2 (6 bases). Germline values: CDR1 GTSNPN, CDR2 SVGIG (reference sequence). There are 14 residues in the CDR3. Between the trimmed V and J ends, which lost 3 bases and 5 bases, there was a span of 17 bases. The CDR3 region is CAWRASGAFHEQYF. CDR3 nucleotides: TGTGCCTGGAGAGCGTCGGGAGCTTTCCACGAGCAGTACTTC.

This clone has only a few counts. The rearrangement links TRBV18 to TRBJ2-7; 8 positions match TRBD2. The ends lost 3 bases at V and 6 bases at J; junction bases unmatched: 7. Per germline, CDR1 KGHSH and CDR2 LQKENI. The CDR3 extends over 14 amino acids. CDR3 nucleotides: TGTGCCAGCTCACCGAGCGGGAGCCCGCTCGAGCAGTACTTC. Its protein is CASSPSGSPLEQYF. Complete variable domain (other parts from reference TRBV18 and TRBJ2-7): NAGVMQNPRHLVRRRGQEARLRCSPMKGHSHVYWYRQLPEEGLKFMVYLQKENIIDESGMPKERFSAEFPKEGPSILRIQQVVRGDSAAYFCASSPSGSPLEQYFGPGTRLTVT.

This clone was found a few times. The chain couples TRBV6-8 to TRBJ1-1; D unclear. Germline CDR1 reads MNHGY; CDR2 reads SAAAGT. This CDR3 region has 14 residues. V was shortened by 0 bases and J by 2 bases, with 7 bases between the two germline ends. For the CDR3, the DNA is TGTGCCAGCAGTTACTCCCCGGGAAACACTGAAGCTTTCTTT. Amino acids: CASSYSPGNTEAFF.

This sequence joins TRBV28 and TRBJ1-5, with 7 bases identical to TRBD1. Germline V gives CDR1 MDHEN, CDR2 SYDVKM. Trimming took 6 bases from V and 1 from J; bases not matched to a gene: 6. This CDR3 comprises 15 residues. The CDR3 protein is CASRQQGISNQPQHF. The CDR3 DNA is TGTGCCAGCAGACAACAGGGGATCAGCAATCAGCCCCAGCATTTT.

This clone was recorded a few times. The chain has TRBV6-8 and TRBJ2-7; perhaps TRBD1 as D (7 bases). Germline V gene sequence: CDR1 MNHGY, CDR2 SAAAGT. The CDR3 has 14 amino acids. V lost 10 bases to trimming and J lost 0 bases, with 16 bases between them. CDR3 protein: CATASQGGSYEQYF. As DNA, the CDR3 is TGTGCCACCGCATCGCAGGGGGGCTCCTACGAGCAGTACTTC.

The V gene is TRBV15, the J gene TRBJ2-5; D gene uncertain. The CDR3 has 14 residues. Germline CDR1 and CDR2: LNHNV and YYDKDF (reference sequence). Trimming pared 0 bases from V and 5 bases from J, leaving 10 bases between. CDR3 nucleotide sequence: TGTGCCACCAGCAGAGATAAGGTGGGGGAGACCCAGTACTTC. As protein: CATSRDKVGETQYF. Filled out from reference TRBV15 and TRBJ2-5, the complete variable domain reads DAMVIQNPRYQVTQFGKPVTLSCSQTLNHNVMYWYQQKSSQAPKLLFHYYDKDFNNEADTPDNFQSRRPNTSFCFLDIRSPGLGDTAMYLCATSRDKVGETQYFGPGTRLLVL.

The genes are TRBV19 and TRBJ2-3; 13 nucleotides match TRBD2. V was pared by 5 bases and J by 5 bases, with 4 bases of the junction left unmatched. The CDR3 has 15 residues. The V gene's germline CDR1 is LNHDA and CDR2 SQIVND (reference sequence). CDR3 sequence (DNA): TGTGCCAGTAGTCGACTAGCGGGAGGAATAGATACGCAGTATTTT. Amino acids: CASSRLAGGIDTQYF.

The gene calls are TRBV10-3 and TRBJ1-2, with D perhaps matching TRBD1 (5 bases). Germline lookup yields CDR1 ENHRY and CDR2 SYGVKD. The length of the CDR3 is 13 residues. The germline V and J ends were trimmed by 0 bases and 4 bases, with 6 bases remaining between them. The CDR3 DNA is TGTGCCATCAGTGAGTCTGGGGGCTATGGCTACACCTTC. This translates into CAISESGGYGYTF.

This chain uses TRBV9 with TRBJ2-7; a possible D gene is TRBD1 (5 bases). This CDR3 has 16 amino acids. Germline V gene lookup returns CDR1 SGDLS and CDR2 YYNGEE. The V end was cut by 5 bases, the J end by 3 bases, with 21 bases between. CDR3 nucleotide sequence: TGTGCCAGCAGTGAATCGGACGCGGCTAGGGGCTACGAGCAGTACTTC. Translating it yields CASSESDAARGYEQYF.

This clone is labeled as medium-sized (0.01 to 0.1%). The gene calls are TRBV19 and TRBJ2-1; D perhaps matches TRBD1 (6 bases). V was clipped by 3 bases and J by 10 bases, with 10 bases between them. CDR1 and CDR2 (germline): LNHDA, SQIVND (reference sequence). The CDR3 has 12 residues. The CDR3, as DNA: TGTGCCAGTAGTATTTCAGGGGTCGAGCAGTTCTTC. Its protein product is CASSISGVEQFF.

This sequence joins TRBV28 and TRBJ2-7; 11 bases match TRBD2. The CDR3 spans 15 residues. Germline V gene lookup returns CDR1 MDHEN and CDR2 SYDVKM. The V gene end was trimmed by 2 bases and the J gene end by 4 bases; junction bases not matched to a gene: 4. The chain's CDR3 is CASSLALAGVYEQYF. The CDR3 nucleotides read TGTGCCAGCAGTTTAGCACTAGCGGGAGTATACGAGCAGTACTTC.

This chain links TRBV19 with TRBJ2-2; 7 bases map to TRBD2. J gave up 4 bases and V 2 bases, and 16 bases lay outside the gene matches. The CDR3 sequence is 19 residues long. Germline V gene lookup returns CDR1 LNHDA and CDR2 SQIVND (reference sequence). In nucleotides, the CDR3 is TGTGCCAGTAGTATAAGGACTAGGATCGCCAATTTGCTCACCGGGGAGCTGTTTTTT. Translation gives CASSIRTRIANLLTGELFF. Using reference TRBV19 and TRBJ2-2 for the parts outside the CDR3, the full variable domain is DGGITQSPKYLFRKEGQNVTLSCEQNLNHDAMYWYRQDPGQGLRLIYYSQIVNDFQKGDIAEGYSVSREKKESFPLTVTSAQKNPTAFYLCASSIRTRIANLLTGELFFGEGSRLTVL.